Following are 8 T cell receptor beta chains from one sample sequenced in a study of T cells in Graves' hyperthyroidism and ophthalmopathy. RNA transcripts yielded amplified TCR beta CDR3 regions. The study used the HTBI primer set for a first-round RT-PCR of the TCR CDR3. TCRdb reanalysed the multiplex PCR reads using MiXCR and keeps one entry per CDR3 protein. The sample shows 490,000 or so distinct CDR3 sequences, about 22% of them seen only once. Sequenced input: blood. The origin of the receptors is a woman in her 70s with Graves' ophthalmopathy.

This clonotype was recorded at least ten times. V gene TRBV10-3 combines with J gene TRBJ1-1; D possibly corresponds to TRBD1 (5 bases). The CDR3 consists of 15 residues. Germline-derived CDR1 and CDR2 are ENHRY and SYGVKD. Trimming stripped 2 bases from V and 2 bases from J, with 12 bases between. DNA of the CDR3: TGTGCCATCAGTGAGAGGAGGGGAACTAACACTGAAGCTTTCTTT. Translation gives CAISERRGTNTEAFF.

The chain couples TRBV20-1 to TRBJ2-7; the D gene is possibly TRBD2 (6 bases). V lost 5 bases to trimming and J lost 4 bases, with 21 bases between them. The length of the CDR3 is 15 residues. Germline-derived CDR1 and CDR2 are DFQATT and SNEGSKA (reference sequence). The CDR3 DNA reads TGCAGTGCTCCCCGGGCGGCGGGACGGTCATACGAGCAGTACTTC. Amino acid sequence: CSAPRAAGRSYEQYF.

This clonotype was observed many times. This chain uses TRBV12-3 or TRBV12-4 with TRBJ2-4; D is unresolved. The CDR3 runs 16 residues. The ends were cut back, 2 bases at V and 0 bases at J, with 11 bases in the middle. The CDR3, as DNA: TGTGCCAGCAGTTTAAAGGTGTGGGGAGCCAAAAACATTCAGTACTTC. It codes for CASSLKVWGAKNIQYF.

This clonotype was recorded a few times. The chain employs TRBV10-3 and TRBJ2-6; tentatively, D is TRBD1 or TRBD2 (5 bases each). Germline CDR1 is ENHRY and CDR2 is SYGVKD. This CDR3 is 14 amino acids long. The ends were cut back, 8 bases at V and 3 bases at J, with 11 bases in the middle. CDR3 nucleotide sequence: TGTGCCATCGGAGAGGGGCTTGGGGCCAACGTCCTGACTTTC. Translation gives CAIGEGLGANVLTF.

This clonotype occurred a few times. The rearrangement links TRBV6-1 to TRBJ1-2; 10 positions match TRBD1. CDR3 size: 15 residues. Germline values: CDR1 MNHNS, CDR2 SASEGT. The V gene end was trimmed by 8 bases and the J gene end by 4 bases; junction bases not matched to a gene: 10. CDR3 region: CASRDRGVVGYGYTF. The CDR3 DNA is TGTGCCAGCCGGGACAGGGGTGTTGTCGGCTATGGCTACACCTTC.

The chain combines TRBV4-2 with TRBJ2-3; D may match TRBD1 or TRBD2 (5 bases each). Deletions cut 9 bases from V and 4 bases from J, with 20 bases between. Germline loops: CDR1 LGHNA, CDR2 YNFKEQ. This CDR3 is built from 15 residues. The CDR3 protein is CASQRFGVGADTQYF. CDR3 DNA sequence: TGTGCCAGTCAACGTTTCGGAGTGGGGGCAGATACGCAGTATTTT.

The CDR3 nucleotides are TGTGCCAGCAGTTACCCCTCGGGGCGCGATACGCAGTATTTT. Translating gives CASSYPSGRDTQYF. The chain couples TRBV6-6 to TRBJ2-3; the D call may be TRBD1 or TRBD2 (5 bases each). The V gene lost 2 bases and the J gene lost 6 bases, with 12 bases spanning the gap. This CDR3 is built from 14 residues. Germline V gene sequence: CDR1 MNHNY, CDR2 SVGAGI (reference sequence).

The CDR3 protein is CAISPNGVRGGYTF. The CDR3 region has the DNA TGTGCCATCAGCCCGAATGGAGTGAGGGGCGGCTACACCTTC. The chain has TRBV10-3 and TRBJ1-2; TRBD1 is a possible D gene (5 bases). The length of the CDR3 is 14 residues. The ends were cut back, 6 bases at V and 8 bases at J, with 19 bases in the middle. Germline loops: CDR1 ENHRY, CDR2 SYGVKD.